The sequence of this T cell receptor (beta chain) was determined in a study of T cells in localized non-small cell lung cancer (dated by TCRdb to about 2020). About the study as a whole: Comparing tumors with uninvolved tumor-adjacent lungs, the study looked at the T cell repertoires of approximately 240 patients with early-stage NSCLC. The cohort was made up of approximately 250 treatment-naive NSCLC patients whose localized lung tumors had been resected. Of the NSCLC patients, about 130 were male and 85 to 110 were female, and the mean age was roughly 61 years.

The germline V gene supplies CDR1 SGHDT and CDR2 YYEEEE. V is clipped by 3 bases and J by 10 bases, and the sequence between their germline boundaries is 11 bases long. The cysteine opens and the phenylalanine closes a CDR3 of 12 amino acids. Left in the record is the CDR3 DNA by itself, 36 bases read in frame from the first base. The immunoSEQ Assay was used to sequence TCR beta CDR3 regions from DNA. The paper's data handling went like this. To compute T cell density, TCR beta template counts were normalized to usable DNA, which was estimated by amplifying housekeeping genes. Richness was estimated with the preseqR package, extrapolating to 400,000 templates for PBMC samples and 120,000 templates for tissue samples. Clonality was defined as one minus Pielou's evenness. Tissue-enriched TCRs were identified through differential abundance testing performed on productive amino-acid clonotypes, with a minimum total count of 5 and an alpha of 0.1. The Jaccard Index and the Morisita Overlap Index were used to quantify repertoire overlap between compartments. GLIPH clustered TCR beta CDR3s with public tetramer-defined viral CDR3s; viral motifs required at least three viral sequences plus V-gene enrichment. TCRdb carries this immuneACCESS record with in-frame sequences only. Its versions omit some clonotypes, under half of them owing to an unresolved V gene in the studies checked, with the rest unexplained. The V and J calls and clone size come from that table; D and trimming were worked out from the DNA. Present in this sample are about 57,000 clones, approximately 90% of which were seen just once. The biggest ten clones account for 20% of the sample.

At diagnosis, peripheral blood, uninvolved tumor-adjacent lung and tumor were collected and stored as a combination of fresh-frozen and FFPE material. For TCR repertoire profiling, blood samples were analyzed in the form of peripheral blood mononuclear cells. The study at large found these results: A median of roughly 58 of the top 100 tumor clones were detected in paired uninvolved adjacent lung, and 25 to 35 of these tumor clones were also found among the top 100 clones of the paired uninvolved adjacent lung. Because multi-region tumor sequencing was not performed, intratumor heterogeneity could not be ruled out. Longer overall survival was associated with higher blood T cell density, whereas shorter survival was associated with higher adjacent-lung clonality. Uninvolved tumor-adjacent lung showed the highest T cell clonality, higher than tumor, which suggests more focused antigenic responses in the uninvolved tumor-adjacent lung. Because the study design was exploratory, TCR variables were selected using unadjusted p-values without false-discovery rate correction.

A remark on this clone: No cognate antigen has been identified for it. One base away there is no much larger clone; base qualities are not given.

This TCR came from a man aged 40 to 75 with stage I lung adenocarcinoma. The rearranged chain carries TRBV5-6 and TRBJ2-1, with no confident D gene call. Material: peripheral blood, obtained before any cancer treatment. At the DNA level, the sequence is TGTGCCAGCAGCTCTTCTGGAAAGGAGCAGTTCTTC. This codes for CASSSSGKEQFF.